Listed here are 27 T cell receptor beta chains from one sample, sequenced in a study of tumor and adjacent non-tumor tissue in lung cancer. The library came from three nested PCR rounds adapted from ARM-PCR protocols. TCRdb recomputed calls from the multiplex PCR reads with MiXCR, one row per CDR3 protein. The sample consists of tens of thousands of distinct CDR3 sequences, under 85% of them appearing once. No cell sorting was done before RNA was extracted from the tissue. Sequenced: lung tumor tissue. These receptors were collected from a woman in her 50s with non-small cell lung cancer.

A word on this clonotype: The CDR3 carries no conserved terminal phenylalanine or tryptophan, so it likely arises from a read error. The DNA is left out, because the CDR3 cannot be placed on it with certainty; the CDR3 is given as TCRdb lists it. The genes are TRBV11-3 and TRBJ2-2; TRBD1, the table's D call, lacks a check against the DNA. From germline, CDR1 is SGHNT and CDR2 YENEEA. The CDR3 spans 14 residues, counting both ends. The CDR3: CASSLAGVTGELLV.

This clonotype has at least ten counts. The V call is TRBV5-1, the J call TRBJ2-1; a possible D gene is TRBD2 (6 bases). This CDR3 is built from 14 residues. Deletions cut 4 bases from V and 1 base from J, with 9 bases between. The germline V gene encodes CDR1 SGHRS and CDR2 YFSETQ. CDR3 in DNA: TGCGCCAGCAGCCCGGGGGAGTCCTACAATGAGCAGTTCTTC. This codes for CASSPGESYNEQFF.

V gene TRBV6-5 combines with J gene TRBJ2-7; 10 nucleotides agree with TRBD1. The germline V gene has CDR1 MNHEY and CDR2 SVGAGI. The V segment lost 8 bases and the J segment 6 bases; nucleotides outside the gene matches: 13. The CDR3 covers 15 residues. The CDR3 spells CASARRTGGESEQYF. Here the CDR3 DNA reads TGTGCCAGCGCACGTAGGACAGGGGGGGAAAGCGAGCAGTACTTC.

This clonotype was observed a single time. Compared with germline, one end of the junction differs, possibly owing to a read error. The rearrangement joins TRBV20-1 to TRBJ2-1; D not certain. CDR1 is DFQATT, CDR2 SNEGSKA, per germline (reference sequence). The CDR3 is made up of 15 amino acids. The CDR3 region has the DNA TGCAGTGCTAGAGATCCGCCCGACATCTACAATAAGCAGTTCTTC. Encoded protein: CSARDPPDIYNKQFF.

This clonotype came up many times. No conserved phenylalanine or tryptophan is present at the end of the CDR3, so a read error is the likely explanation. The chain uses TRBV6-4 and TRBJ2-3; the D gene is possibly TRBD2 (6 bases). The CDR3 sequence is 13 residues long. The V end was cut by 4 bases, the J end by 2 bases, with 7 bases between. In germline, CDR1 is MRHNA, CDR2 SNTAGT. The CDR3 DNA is TGTGCCAGCAGTGCGGGAGACACAGATACGCAGTATCTT. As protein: CASSAGDTDTQYL.

CDR3: CANSRRWDRGWAVPETQYF. The DNA of the CDR3 is TGCGCCAATAGCCGGCGCTGGGACAGAGGTTGGGCGGTCCCAGAGACCCAGTACTTC. The chain employs TRBV4-1 and TRBJ2-5; the match to TRBD1 covers 7 bases. The CDR3 extends over 19 amino acids. Germline CDR1 is MGHRA and CDR2 is YSYEKL. V shed 10 bases, J shed 4 bases, and the junction held 27 bases outside the gene matches.

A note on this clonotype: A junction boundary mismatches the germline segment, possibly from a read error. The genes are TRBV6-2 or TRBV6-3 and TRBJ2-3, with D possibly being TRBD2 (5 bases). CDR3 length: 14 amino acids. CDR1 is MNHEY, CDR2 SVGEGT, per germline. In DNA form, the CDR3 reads TGTGCCAGCAGTTCCCCCCGCCACGGGGATACGCGGTATTTT. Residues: CASSSPRHGDTRYF.

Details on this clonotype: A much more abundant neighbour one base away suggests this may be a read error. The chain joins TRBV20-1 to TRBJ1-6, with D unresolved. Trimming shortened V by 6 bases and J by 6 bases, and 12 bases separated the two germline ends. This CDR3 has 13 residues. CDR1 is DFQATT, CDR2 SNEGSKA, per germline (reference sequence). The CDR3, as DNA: TGCAGTGCCCCCGGTAGGTTTAATTCACCCCTCCACTTT. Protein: CSAPGRFNSPLHF.

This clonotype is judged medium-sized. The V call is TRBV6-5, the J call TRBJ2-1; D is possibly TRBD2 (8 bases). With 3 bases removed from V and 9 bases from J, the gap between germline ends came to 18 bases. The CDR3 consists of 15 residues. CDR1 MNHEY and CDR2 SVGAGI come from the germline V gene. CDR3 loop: CASSYTGLGGGEQFF. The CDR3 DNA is TGTGCCAGCAGTTATACGGGACTAGGGGGCGGTGAGCAGTTCTTC.

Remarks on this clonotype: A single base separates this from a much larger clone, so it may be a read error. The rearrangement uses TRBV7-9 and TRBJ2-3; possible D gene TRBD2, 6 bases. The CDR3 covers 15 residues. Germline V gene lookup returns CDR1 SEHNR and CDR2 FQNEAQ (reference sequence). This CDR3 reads CASRGRDLSPDTHYF. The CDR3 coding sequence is TGTGCCAGCAGGGGCCGGGACTTATCCCCAGATACGCACTATTTT.

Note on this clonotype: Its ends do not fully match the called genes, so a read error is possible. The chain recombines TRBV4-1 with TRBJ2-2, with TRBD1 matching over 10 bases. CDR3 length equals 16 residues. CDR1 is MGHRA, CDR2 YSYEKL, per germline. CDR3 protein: CASSQGTGEDTGELFF. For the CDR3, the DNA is TGTGCCAGCAGCCAAGGGACAGGGGAAGACACCGGGGAGCTGTTTTTT.

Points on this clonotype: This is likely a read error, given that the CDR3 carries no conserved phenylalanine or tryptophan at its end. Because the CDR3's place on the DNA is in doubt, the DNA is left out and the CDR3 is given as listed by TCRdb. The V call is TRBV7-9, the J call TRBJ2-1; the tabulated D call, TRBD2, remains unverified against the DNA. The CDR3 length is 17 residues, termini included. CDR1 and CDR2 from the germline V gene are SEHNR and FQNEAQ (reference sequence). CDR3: CASSPRRTSGLYNEQII.

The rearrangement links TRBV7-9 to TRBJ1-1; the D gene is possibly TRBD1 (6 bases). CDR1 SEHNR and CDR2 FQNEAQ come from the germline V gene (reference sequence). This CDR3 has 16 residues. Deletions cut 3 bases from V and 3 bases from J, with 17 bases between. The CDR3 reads CASSLRGGGRDTEAFF. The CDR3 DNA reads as TGTGCCAGCAGCTTGCGGGGAGGGGGGCGTGACACTGAAGCTTTCTTT. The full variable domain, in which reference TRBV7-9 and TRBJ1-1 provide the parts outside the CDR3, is DTGVSQNPRHKITKRGQNVTFRCDPISEHNRLYWYRQTLGQGPEFLTYFQNEAQLEKSRLLSDRFSAERPKGSFSTLEIQRTEQGDSAMYLCASSLRGGGRDTEAFFGQGTRLTVV.

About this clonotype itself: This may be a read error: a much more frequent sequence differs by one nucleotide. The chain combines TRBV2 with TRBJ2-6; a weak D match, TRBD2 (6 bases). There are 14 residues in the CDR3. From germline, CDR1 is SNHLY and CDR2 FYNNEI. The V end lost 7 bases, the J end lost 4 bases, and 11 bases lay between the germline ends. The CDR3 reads CASTGGFGANVLTF. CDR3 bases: TGTGCCAGCACCGGAGGGTTCGGGGCCAACGTCCTGACTTTC.

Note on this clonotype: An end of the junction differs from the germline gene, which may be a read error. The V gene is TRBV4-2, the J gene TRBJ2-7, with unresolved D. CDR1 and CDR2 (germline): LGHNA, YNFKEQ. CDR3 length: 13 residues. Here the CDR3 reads CASCHEETYEQYF. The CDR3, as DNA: TGTGCCAGCTGCCATGAAGAAACCTACGAGCAGTACTTC.

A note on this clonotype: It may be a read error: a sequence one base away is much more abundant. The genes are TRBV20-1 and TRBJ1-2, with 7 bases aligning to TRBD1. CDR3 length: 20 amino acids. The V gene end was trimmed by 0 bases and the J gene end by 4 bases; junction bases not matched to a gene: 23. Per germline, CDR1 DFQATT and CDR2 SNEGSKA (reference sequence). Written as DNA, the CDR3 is TGCAGTGCTAGAGATAGGTGTGAACGGGACCGGAGTCCAGGGGGCTATGGCTACACCTTC. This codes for CSARDRCERDRSPGGYGYTF.

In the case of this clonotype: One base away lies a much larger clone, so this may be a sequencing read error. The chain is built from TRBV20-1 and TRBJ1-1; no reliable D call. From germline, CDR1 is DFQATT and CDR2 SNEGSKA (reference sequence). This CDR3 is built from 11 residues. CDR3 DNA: TGCAGTGCTGGACGGAGGGATGAAGCTCTCTTT. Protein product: CSAGRRDEALF.

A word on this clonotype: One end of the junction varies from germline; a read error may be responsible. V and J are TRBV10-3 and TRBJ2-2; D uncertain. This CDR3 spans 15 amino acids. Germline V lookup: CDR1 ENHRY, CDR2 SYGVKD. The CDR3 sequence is CVISDNKGSTRELFF. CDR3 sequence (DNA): TGTGTCATCAGTGATAACAAGGGAAGTACCAGGGAGCTGTTTTTT.

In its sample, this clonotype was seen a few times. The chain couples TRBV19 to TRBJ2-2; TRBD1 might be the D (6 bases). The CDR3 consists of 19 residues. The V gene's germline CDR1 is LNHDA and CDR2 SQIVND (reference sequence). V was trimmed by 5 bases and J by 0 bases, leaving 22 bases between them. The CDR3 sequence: CASSPNRLLDRANTGELFF. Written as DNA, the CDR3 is TGTGCCAGTAGTCCAAACCGACTCTTGGACAGAGCGAACACCGGGGAGCTGTTTTTT.

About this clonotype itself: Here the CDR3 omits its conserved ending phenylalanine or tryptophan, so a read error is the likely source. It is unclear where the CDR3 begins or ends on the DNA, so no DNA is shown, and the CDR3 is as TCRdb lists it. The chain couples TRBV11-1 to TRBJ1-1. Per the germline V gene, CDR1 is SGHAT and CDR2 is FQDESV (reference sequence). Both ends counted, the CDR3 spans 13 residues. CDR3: CASSPPVDTEAIL.

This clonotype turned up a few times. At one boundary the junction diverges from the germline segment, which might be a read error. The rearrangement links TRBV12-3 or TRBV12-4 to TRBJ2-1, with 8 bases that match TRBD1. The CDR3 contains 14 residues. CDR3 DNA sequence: TGTGCCAGCAGTGGGACAGGCAAATATAATGGGCAGTTCTTC. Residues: CASSGTGKYNGQFF.

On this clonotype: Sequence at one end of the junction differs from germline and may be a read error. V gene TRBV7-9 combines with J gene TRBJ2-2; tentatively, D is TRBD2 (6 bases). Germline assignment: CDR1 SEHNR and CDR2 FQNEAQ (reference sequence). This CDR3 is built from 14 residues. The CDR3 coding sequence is TGTGCCAGTAGCAAGAATCCGAACACCGGGGAGGTGTTTTTT. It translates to CASSKNPNTGEVFF.

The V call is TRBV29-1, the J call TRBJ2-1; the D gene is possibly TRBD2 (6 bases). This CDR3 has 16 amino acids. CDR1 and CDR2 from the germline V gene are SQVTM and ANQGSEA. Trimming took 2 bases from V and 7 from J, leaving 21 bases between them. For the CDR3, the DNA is TGCAGCGTTGAATGTGAGACTAGTCACGGGTATAATGAGCAGTTCTTC. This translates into CSVECETSHGYNEQFF.

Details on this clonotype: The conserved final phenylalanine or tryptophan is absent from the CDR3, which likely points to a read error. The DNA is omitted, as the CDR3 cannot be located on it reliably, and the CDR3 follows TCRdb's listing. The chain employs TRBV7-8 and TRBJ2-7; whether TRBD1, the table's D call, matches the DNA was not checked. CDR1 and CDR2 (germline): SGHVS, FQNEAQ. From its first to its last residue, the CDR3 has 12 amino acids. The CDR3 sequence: CASSLDRGRMYY.

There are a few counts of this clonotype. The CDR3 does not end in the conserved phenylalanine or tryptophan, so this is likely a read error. In DNA, the CDR3 is TGCAGCGTTAAGCTAGTCTTAAATGAGCAGTTCCTC. As protein: CSVKLVLNEQFL. The genes are TRBV29-1 and TRBJ2-1; D gene uncertain. The length of the CDR3 is 12 residues. Germline lookup yields CDR1 SQVTM and CDR2 ANQGSEA. Trimming pared 5 bases from V and 7 bases from J, leaving 12 bases between.

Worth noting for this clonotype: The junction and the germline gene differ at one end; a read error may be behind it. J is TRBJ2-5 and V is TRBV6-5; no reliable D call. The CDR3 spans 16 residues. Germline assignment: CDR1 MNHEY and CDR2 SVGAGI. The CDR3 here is CASSCDTLRVQDTQYF. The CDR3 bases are TGTGCCAGCAGTTGCGACACTCTAAGGGTCCAAGATACCCAGTACTTC.

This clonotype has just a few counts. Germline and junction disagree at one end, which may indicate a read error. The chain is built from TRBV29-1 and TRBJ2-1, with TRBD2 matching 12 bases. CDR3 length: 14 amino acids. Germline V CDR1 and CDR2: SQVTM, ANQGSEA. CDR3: CDTLEGLAGYERFF. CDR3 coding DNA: TGCGACACGCTGGAGGGACTAGCGGGTTATGAGCGGTTCTTC.